This TCR beta chain was documented in a study of yellow fever vaccine responses in identical twins. Study results and caveats: After vaccination, twins' T cell response reportedly seemed partly convergent, partly personalized.

This clonotype was observed a few times. Its antigen is not identified. Using its own MiXCR run on the RT-PCR reads, TCRdb lists one record per CDR3 protein. The sample records 15,000 or so distinct CDR3 sequences, roughly 84% being singletons. Germline values: CDR1 SQVTM, CDR2 ANQGSEA. The ends were cut back, 4 bases at V and 0 bases at J, with 19 bases in the middle. The CDR3 sequence is 17 residues long. This clonotype originated in a woman under 30 who received the yellow fever vaccine. The genes are TRBV29-1 and TRBJ2-1, with D possibly TRBD2 on 6 matching bases. The sequences come from T cells from blood (PBMCs), unsorted or a sorted subset (not recorded which), collected before or after yellow fever vaccination (not recorded which). The CDR3 here is CSVVEISGIFSYNEQFF. CDR3 nucleotides: TGCAGCGTTGTAGAGATTAGCGGTATTTTCTCCTACAATGAGCAGTTCTTC.